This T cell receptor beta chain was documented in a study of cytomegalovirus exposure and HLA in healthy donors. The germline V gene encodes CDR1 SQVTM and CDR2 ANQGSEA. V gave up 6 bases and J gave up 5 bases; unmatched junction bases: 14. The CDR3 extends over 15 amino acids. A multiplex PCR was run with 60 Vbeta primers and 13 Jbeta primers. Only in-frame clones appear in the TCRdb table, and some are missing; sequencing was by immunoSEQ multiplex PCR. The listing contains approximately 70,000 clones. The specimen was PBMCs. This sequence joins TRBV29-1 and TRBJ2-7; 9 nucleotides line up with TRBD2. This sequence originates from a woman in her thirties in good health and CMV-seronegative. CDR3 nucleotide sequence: TGCAGCGTCTTTAGGGCTAGCGGGAATCTGGACGAGCAGTACTTC. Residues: CSVFRASGNLDEQYF.